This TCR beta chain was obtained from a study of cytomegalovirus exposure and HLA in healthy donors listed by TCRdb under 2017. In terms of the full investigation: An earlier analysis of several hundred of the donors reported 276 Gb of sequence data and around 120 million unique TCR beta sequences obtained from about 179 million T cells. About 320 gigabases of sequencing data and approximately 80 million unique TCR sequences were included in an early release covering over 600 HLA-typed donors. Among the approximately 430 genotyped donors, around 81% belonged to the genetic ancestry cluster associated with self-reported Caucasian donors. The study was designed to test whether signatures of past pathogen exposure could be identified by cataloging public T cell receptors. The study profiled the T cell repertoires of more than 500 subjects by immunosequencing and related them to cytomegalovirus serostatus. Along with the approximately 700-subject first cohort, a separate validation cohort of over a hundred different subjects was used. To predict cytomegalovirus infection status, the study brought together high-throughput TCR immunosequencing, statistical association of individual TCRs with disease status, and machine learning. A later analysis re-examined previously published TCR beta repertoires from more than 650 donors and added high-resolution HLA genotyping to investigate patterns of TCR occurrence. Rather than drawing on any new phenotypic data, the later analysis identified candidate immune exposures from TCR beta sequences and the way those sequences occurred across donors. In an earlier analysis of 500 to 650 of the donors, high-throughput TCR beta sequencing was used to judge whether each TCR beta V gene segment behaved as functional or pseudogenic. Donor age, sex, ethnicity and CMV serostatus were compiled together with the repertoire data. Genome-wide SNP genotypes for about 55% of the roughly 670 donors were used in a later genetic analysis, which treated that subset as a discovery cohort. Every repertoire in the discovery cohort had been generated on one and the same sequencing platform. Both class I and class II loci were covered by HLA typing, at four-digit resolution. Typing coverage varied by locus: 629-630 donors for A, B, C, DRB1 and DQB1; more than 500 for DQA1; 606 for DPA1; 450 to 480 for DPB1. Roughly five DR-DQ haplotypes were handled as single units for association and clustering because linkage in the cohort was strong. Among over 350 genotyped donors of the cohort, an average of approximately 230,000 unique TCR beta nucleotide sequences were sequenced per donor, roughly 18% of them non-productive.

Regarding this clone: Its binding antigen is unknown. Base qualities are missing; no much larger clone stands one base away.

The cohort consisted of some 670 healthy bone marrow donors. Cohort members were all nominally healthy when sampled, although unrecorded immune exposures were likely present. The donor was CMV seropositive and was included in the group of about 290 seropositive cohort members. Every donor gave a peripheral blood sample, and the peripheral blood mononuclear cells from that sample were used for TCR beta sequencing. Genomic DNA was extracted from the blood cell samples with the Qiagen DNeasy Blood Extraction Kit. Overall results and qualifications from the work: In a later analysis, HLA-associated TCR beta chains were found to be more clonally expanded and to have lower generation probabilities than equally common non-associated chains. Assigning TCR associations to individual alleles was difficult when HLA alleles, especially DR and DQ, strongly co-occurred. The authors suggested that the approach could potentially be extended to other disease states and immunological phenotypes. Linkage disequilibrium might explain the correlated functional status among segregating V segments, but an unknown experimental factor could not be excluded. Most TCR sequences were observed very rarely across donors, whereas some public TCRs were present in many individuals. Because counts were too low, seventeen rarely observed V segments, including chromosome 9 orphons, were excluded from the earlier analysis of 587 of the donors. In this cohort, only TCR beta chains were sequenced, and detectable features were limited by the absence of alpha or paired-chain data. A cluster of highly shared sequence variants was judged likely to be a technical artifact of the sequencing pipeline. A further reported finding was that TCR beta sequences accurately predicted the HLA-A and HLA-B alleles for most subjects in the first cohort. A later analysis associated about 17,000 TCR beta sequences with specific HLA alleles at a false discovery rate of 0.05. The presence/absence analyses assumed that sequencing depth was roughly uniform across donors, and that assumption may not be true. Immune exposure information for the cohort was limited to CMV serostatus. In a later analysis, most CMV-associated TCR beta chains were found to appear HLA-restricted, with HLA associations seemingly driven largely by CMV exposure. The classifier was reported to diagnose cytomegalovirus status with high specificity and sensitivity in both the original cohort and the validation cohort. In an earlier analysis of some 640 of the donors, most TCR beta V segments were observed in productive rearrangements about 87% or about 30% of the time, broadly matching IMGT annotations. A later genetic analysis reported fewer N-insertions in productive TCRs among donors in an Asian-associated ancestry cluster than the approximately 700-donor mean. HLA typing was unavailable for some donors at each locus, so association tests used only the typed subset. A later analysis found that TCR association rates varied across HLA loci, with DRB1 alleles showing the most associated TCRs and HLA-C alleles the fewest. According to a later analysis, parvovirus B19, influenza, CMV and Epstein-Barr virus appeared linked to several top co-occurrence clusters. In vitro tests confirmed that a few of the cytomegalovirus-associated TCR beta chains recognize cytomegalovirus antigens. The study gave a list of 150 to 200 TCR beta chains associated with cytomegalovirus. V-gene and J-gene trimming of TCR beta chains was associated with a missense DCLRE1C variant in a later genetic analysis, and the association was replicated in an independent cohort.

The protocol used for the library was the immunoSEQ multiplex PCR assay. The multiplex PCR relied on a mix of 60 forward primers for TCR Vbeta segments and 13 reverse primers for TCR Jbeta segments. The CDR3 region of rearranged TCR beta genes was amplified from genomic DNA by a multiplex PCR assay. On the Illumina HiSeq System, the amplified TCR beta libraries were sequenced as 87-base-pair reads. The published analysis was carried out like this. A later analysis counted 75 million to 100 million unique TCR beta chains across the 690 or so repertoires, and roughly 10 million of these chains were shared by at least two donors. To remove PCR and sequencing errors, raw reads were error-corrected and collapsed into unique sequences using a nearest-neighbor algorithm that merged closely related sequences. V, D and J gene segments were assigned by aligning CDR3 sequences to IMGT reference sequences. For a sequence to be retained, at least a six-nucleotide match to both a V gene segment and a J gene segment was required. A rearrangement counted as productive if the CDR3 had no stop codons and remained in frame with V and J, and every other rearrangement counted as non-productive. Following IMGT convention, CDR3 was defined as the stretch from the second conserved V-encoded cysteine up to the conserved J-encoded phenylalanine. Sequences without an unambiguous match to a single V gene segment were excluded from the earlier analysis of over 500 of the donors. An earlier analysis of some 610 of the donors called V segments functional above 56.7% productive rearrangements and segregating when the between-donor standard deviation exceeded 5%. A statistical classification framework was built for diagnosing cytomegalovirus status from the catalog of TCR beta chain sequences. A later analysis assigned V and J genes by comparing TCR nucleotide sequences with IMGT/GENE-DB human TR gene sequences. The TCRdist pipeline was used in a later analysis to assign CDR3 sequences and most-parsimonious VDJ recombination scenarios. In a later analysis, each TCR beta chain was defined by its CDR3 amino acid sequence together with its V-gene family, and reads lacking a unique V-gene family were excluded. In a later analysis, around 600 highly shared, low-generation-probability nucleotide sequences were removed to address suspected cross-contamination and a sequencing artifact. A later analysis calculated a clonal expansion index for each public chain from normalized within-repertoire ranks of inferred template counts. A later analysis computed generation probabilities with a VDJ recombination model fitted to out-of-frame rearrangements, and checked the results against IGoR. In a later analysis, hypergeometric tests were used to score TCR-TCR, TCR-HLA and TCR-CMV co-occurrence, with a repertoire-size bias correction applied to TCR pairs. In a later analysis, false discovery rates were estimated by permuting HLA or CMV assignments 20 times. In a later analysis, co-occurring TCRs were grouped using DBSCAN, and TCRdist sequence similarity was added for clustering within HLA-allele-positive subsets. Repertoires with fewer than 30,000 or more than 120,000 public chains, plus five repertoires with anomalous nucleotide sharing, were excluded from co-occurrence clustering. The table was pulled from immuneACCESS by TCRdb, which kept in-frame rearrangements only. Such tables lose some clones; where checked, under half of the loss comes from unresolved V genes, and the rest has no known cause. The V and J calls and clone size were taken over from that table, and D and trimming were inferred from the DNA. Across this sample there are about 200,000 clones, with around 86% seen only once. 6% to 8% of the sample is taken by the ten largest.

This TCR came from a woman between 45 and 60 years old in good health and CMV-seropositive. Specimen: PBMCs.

The DNA sequence follows: TGTGCCATCAGTGAGTCGACAGATGGTCAGCCCCAGCATTTT. The encoded protein is CAISESTDGQPQHF. The receptor chain draws on TRBV10-3 and TRBJ1-5; the D segment could be TRBD1, given 5 matching bases. The trim is 0 bases for V and 6 bases for J, with a gap of 9 bases between the germline ends. The germline V gene specifies ENHRY as CDR1 and SYGVKD as CDR2. The CDR3 runs 14 residues from the cysteine to the phenylalanine. The DNA shown is the 42-base CDR3, in frame from base 1.